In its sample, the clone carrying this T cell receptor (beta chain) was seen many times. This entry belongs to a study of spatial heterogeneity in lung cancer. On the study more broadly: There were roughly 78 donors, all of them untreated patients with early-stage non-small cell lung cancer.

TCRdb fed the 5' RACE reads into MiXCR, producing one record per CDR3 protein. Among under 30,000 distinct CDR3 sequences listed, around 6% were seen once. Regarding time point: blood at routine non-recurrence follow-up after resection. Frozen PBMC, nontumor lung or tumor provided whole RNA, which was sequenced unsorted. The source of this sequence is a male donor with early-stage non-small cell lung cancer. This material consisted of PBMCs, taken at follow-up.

The CDR3 nucleotides read TGTGCCTGGAGTGTACATTTGAACACTGAAGCTTTCTTT. Translated: CAWSVHLNTEAFF. V and J are TRBV30 and TRBJ1-1; D gene uncertain. The CDR3 totals 13 residues. The V end lost 0 bases, the J end lost 0 bases, and 5 bases lay between the germline ends. Germline loops: CDR1 GTSNPN, CDR2 SVGIG (reference sequence).